What follows describes a single TCR beta chain. This clonotype has at least ten counts. Its antigen is unknown. No clone much larger than this one lies a single base away; base qualities are absent. Libraries were prepared through multiplex PCR. The data were produced on an Illumina HiSeq 4000. iRepertoire HTBI primers and Arm-PCR amplification of CDR3 regions were used to construct TCR beta libraries. Before sequencing, the PCR products went through gel purification. Per the source publication's procedure: A total of under 80 TRBV and 14 TRBJ segments were identified across samples and were used for gene usage analysis of CDR3 amino acid clonotypes. Filtered high-quality paired reads were merged into contigs using COPE and FqMerger. BLAST was used to align contigs to IMGT TRBV, TRBD and TRBJ reference genes, and CDR3 was defined according to IMGT. Any clonotype with a frequency above 0.1% was counted as a highly expanded clone. Repertoire diversity was measured by Shannon entropy, and V-J evenness by the Gini coefficient. Public clonotypes were defined as clonotypes shared by more than one individual. TCRdb applied fastp at Q25 and MiXCR to the public reads, then kept only in-frame beta chains. Rows with a matching CDR3 protein are joined into one entry that keeps the most common DNA and genes. In this record, the V and J calls reflect TCRdb's handling and not the investigators' own analysis. The sample profile shows 400,000 to 500,000 distinct CDR3 sequences; 12% to 15% of them were found once. Around a sixth of the sample rests with the top ten.

The source of the sample is a study of regulatory T cells in long-lasting Graves disease (dated by TCRdb to the early 2020s). At the level of the whole study: Patients with newly diagnosed Graves' disease had been on antithyroid drugs for under 3 months. A total of around 35 samples underwent TCR sequencing, from 13 patients with persistent Graves' disease and approximately 20 patients with newly diagnosed Graves' disease. This study used TCR sequencing and RNA sequencing of peripheral blood to compare persistent Graves' disease patients against newly diagnosed Graves' disease patients. The study took place in China and was registered as a clinical trial. Overall study results and their limits: Peripheral blood alone was examined, since thyroid tissue, which constituted the primary lesion, could not be accessed. As a limitation, the authors acknowledged that the small sample size may reduce accuracy. Compared with newly diagnosed patients, persistent Graves' disease patients had lower TCR Shannon entropy and fewer highly expanded clones, which suggests clonal expansion. A larger number of public clonotypes was shared among persistent patients (over 2,500) than among newly diagnosed patients (around 970). Preferential use of TRBV28, TRBJ1-2 and TRBJ2-5 was observed in persistent disease, whereas TRBV20-1 and TRBJ2-1 were favored in newly diagnosed disease. Only the TCR beta chain was sequenced and analyzed.

The sample's time point, from its label and the paper: newly diagnosed GD, antithyroid drugs for less than 3 months. For both TCR sequencing and RNA sequencing, RNA was extracted from PBMCs using TRIzol. The diagnosis of Graves' disease followed American Thyroid Association guidelines. Recruitment of patients was carried out at an endocrinology department in Xi'an, China. Each patient gave around 9 milliliters of peripheral blood, collected in an EDTA anticoagulant tube. PBMCs were isolated by Ficoll Paque Plus density gradient separation without further T cell sorting. An Agilent 2100 Bioanalyzer and agarose gel were used to check RNA quality, while a NanoDrop 2000 measured RNA concentration. The CDR3 spans 13 residues, from the cysteine through the phenylalanine. The sequence is cut down to CDR3 DNA, 39 bases in frame from base 1. The junction carries 15 bases between V and J, which are trimmed by 6 bases and 6 bases respectively. For CDR1 and CDR2, the germline V gene lists SGHDT and YYEEEE.

These same records also appear under a second study, on T cells in Graves' hyperthyroidism and ophthalmopathy. The second paper further reports: Stable Graves' hyperthyroidism was defined as the absence of progression to ophthalmopathy over 18 months of follow-up. Hyperthyroidism patients were newly diagnosed, with disease duration under 2 months, and aged 18 to 65 years. Any patient with an uncontrolled infection, another autoimmune disease, pregnancy or lactation was excluded. Diagnoses were based on clinical symptoms, serum thyroxine and TRAb, thyroid ultrasound and orbital computed tomography. The TCR CDR3 was subjected to a first round of RT-PCR using the HTBI primer set and the Qiagen OneStep RT-PCR kit. Most expanded thyroid clonotypes (frequency above 0.001) were also detected in blood, a finding suggesting that blood repertoires may reflect thyroid immune responses. A 13 V-J signature model separated ophthalmopathy from stable hyperthyroidism, with approximately 86% sensitivity and 81.08% specificity in cross-validation and 80%/75% in testing. In validation, progression to ophthalmopathy was predicted by the model with approximately 67% sensitivity and 72.22% specificity, a median of 6.5 months before onset. TCR V-J signatures able to tell the groups apart were searched for in a discovery cohort of more than 90 patients, of whom 40 to 45 had Graves' ophthalmopathy and some 60 had stable Graves' hyperthyroidism. Whether ophthalmopathy could be predicted prospectively was tested in an independent validation cohort made up of roughly 19 hyperthyroidism patients plus 17 patients who later progressed to ophthalmopathy. The 95 to 100 discovery patients were randomly split 7:3 into training and test sets. In roughly six Graves' hyperthyroidism patients, the study also compared T-cell repertoires from thyroid tissue with T-cell repertoires from blood. Once sampling was done, hyperthyroidism patients were given methimazole at a starting dose of 30 mg daily, whereas ophthalmopathy patients were given high-dose intravenous methylprednisolone. A second multiplex PCR round built the libraries, followed by size selection and purification. The libraries were sequenced on an Illumina HiSeq2000 using paired-end 100 bp reads. SOAPnuke was used to process the raw data, removing reads that contained adapters or uncalled bases, had a mean Phred below 15, or lacked an exact match to the constant primer or identifier. High-quality paired reads were merged using COPE v1.2.5, and each unique nucleotide sequence was defined as a clonotype. MiTCR v1.1 was used to align clonotypes to the IMGT TRBV, TRBD and TRBJ reference segments. Only V-J combinations with frequency above 0.0001, covering 99% to 99.2% of repertoires, were analysed. The TCS score was defined as F50 (clonal expansion) divided by E x V (chaos), with BLOSUM62-based TCRdist calculated between CDR3 peptides within each V-J. Welch's t-statistics and random forest reduced 514 V-J features to 13, which were used in a naive Bayes classifier (R e1071). No statistical method was used to fix the sample size in advance, and group allocation was not hidden from the investigators. The paper describes TCR Vbeta CDR3 sequencing of about 140 peripheral blood samples, made up of 40 to 45 ophthalmopathy patients, approximately 73 hyperthyroidism patients and around 17 progressor patients.

This TCR was recovered from a woman aged 45-65 years with Graves disease. Donor details come from another sample of the same person, matched by shared clones. The sample was peripheral blood mononuclear cells (PBMCs), taken at new diagnosis, from a patient treated with antithyroid drugs. The rearrangement joined TRBV5-6 to TRBJ1-1, with a tentative D gene TRBD1 over 5 matching bases. The sequenced DNA: TGTGCCAGCAAAGACAGTTGGACGTCTGAAGCTTTCTTT. Its translation reads: CASKDSWTSEAFF.